Listed below are T cell receptor beta chains from one sample, sequenced in a study of T cell changes during pregnancy in multiple sclerosis. Assay: immunoSEQ multiplex PCR; the TCRdb copy retains only in-frame clones and omits some. The repertoire has about 76,000 clones, 92% of them found once; the top ten carry 1.5% to 2%. Sequenced material: peripheral blood, taken in the first trimester of pregnancy. The receptor source for this set is a female donor in good health, enrolled as a control in a pregnancy study. The CDR3 runs from the conserved cysteine through the conserved F or W. Clone size is not always given. Where it is, it says once, few, many or a class for expanded clones.

abundance,v_gene,j_gene,CDR3aa
.,TRBV6-6,TRBJ1-2,CASSYSEGQGGYTF
.,TRBV4-1,TRBJ2-7,CASSPWGGLTGEQYF
.,TRBV28,TRBJ2-7,CASSLTSPSMDEQYF
.,TRBV7-9,TRBJ2-2,CASSIRTSPGELFF
.,TRBV12-5,TRBJ2-3,CASGLGYTDTQYF
.,TRBV7-9,TRBJ2-7,CASSLEPGDTYEQYF
few,TRBV6-1,TRBJ2-7,CASSEQLGATGEQYF
once,TRBV27,TRBJ2-7,CASSPIQGGGFYEQYF
.,TRBV10-3,TRBJ2-1,CAISAPGQGGVEQFF
.,TRBV29-1,TRBJ2-1,CSVNGGEYNEQFF
.,TRBV10-3,TRBJ2-7,CATGLAGVYEQYF
once,TRBV6-1,TRBJ1-5,CASSEDGVWQPQHF
.,TRBV6-5,TRBJ2-4,CASTPQGQPKNIQYF
few,TRBV4-2,TRBJ1-4,CASSHRVEKLFF
.,TRBV6-5,TRBJ2-3,CASSYSLAGTDTQYF
.,TRBV6-6,TRBJ2-7,CASSYSRGGLYEQYF
.,TRBV27,TRBJ2-6,CASSLAVTGSPGANVLTF
.,TRBV4-2,TRBJ2-7,CASSLPGGKYEQYF
.,TRBV6-5,TRBJ2-1,CASSGPTGEQFF
.,TRBV6-5,TRBJ1-3,CASSFDRGLSGNTIYF
.,TRBV5-4,TRBJ1-1,CASTPTGLNTEAFF
.,TRBV11-2,TRBJ1-2,CASSLTGTVDGYTF
.,TRBV7-9,TRBJ1-2,CASSFDTPNYGYTF